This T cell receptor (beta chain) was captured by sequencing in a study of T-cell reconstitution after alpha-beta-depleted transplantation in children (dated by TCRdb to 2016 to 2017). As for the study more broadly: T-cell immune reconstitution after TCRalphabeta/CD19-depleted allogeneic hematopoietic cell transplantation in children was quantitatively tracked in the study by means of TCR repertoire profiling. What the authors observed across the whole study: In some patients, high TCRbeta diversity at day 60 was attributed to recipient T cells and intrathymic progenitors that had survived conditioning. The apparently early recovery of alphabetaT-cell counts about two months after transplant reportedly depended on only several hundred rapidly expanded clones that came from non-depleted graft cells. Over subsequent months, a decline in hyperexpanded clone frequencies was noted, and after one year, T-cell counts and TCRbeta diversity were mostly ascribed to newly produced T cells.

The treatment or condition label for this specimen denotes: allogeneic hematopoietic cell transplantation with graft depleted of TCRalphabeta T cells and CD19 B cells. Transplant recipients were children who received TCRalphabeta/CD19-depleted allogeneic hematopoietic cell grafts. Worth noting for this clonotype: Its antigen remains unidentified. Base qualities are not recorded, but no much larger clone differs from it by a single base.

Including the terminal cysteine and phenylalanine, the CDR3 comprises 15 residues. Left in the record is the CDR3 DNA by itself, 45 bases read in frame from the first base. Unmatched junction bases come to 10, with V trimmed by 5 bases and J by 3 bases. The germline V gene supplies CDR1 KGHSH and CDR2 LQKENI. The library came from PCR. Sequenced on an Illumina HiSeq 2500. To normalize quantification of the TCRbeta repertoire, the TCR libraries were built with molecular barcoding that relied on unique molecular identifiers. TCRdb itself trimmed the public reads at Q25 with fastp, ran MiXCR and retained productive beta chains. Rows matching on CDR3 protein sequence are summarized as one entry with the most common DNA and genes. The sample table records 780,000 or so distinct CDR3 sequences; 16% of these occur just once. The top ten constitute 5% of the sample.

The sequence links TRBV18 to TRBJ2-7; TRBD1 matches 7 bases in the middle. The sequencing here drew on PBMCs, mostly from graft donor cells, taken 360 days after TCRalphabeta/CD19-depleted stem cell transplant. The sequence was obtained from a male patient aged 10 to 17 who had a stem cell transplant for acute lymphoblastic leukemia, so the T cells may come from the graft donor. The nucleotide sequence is TGTGCCAGCTCAAGTGACAGGGTTAATGGCTACGAGCAGTACTTC. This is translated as CASSSDRVNGYEQYF.